The TCR beta chain described here comes from a study of T cells in Graves' hyperthyroidism and ophthalmopathy. V was clipped by 2 bases and J by 2 bases; unmatched bases: 3. The CDR3 covers 14 residues. Germline V gene sequence: CDR1 MNHNY, CDR2 SVGAGI (reference sequence). Authors of the study amplified TCR beta CDR3 regions from RNA transcripts. With the HTBI primer set, the TCR CDR3 went through a first round of RT-PCR. Each CDR3 protein gets one entry after TCRdb re-called the multiplex PCR reads with MiXCR. The sample lists some 350,000 distinct CDR3 sequences; 20% to 25% were seen once. V and J are TRBV6-6 and TRBJ2-7; the match to TRBD2 covers 7 bases. The clonotype comes from a man aged 45-65 years with Graves' hyperthyroidism. The source material was blood. The CDR3 DNA reads TGTGCCAGCAGTTACCGGGAGGTTACCTACGAGCAGTACTTC. It translates to CASSYREVTYEQYF.